This T cell receptor beta chain was documented in a study of T cell responses to AZD1222 COVID-19 vaccine. The V end was cut by 2 bases, the J end by 3 bases, with 8 bases between. This CDR3 has 13 amino acids. CDR1 LGHDT and CDR2 YNNKEL come from the germline V gene (reference sequence). The method was immunoSEQ multiplex PCR; TCRdb's version includes in-frame clones alone and lacks a portion of them. There are about 150,000 clones in the sample; 88% occur only once, and around 3% lies in the top ten. This receptor was obtained from an adult in good health. Sequenced material: peripheral blood, taken on day 0 of AZD1222 vaccination. This chain joins TRBV3-1 (or the pseudogene TRBV3-2) and TRBJ2-7; a possible D gene is TRBD1 (6 bases). The CDR3 DNA sequence: TGTGCCAGCAGCCAAAGAGGGGGCTACGAGCAGTACTTC. This translates into CASSQRGGYEQYF.